This TCR beta chain appears in the sequencing data of a study of blood T cell repertoires in COVID-19 (dated by TCRdb to the early 2020s). About the study as a whole: Samples covering the acute and convalescent phases of COVID-19 were provided by collaborators in the United States, Italy and Spain. The prospective study material was composed of cDNA or gDNA derived from T cells, B-cell-depleted T cells, or PBMCs. Subjects who had been exposed to COVID-19, were actively infected with it, or had recovered from it provided the deeply sampled blood TCRbeta repertoires that made up the dataset. The repertoires were released in a freely available public database meant as a resource for research on the immune response to SARS-CoV-2. The samples were drawn from the first 160 participants of the ongoing ImmuneRACE study and from roughly 1,300 subjects provided by 6 global collaborators. Nearly every sample came with metadata listing a de-identified subject ID, COVID-19 status, age in years and sex. Where HLA class I and class II types were available, the types were taken from metadata supplied by the sample provider, not from assay-based typing.

Germline trimming amounts to 3 bases on V and 2 bases on J, with 7 as the count of junction bases outside the gene matches. The germline V gene yields SGHRS for CDR1 and YFSETQ for CDR2. Taken from cysteine to phenylalanine, the CDR3 has 15 residues. This entry keeps only the CDR3 DNA: 45 bases, framed from base 1. What the work shows at the level of the full study, not this receptor alone: Clinical and demographic metadata were provided uncurated, with the amount varying by source and participant.

One collaborating source in Seattle enrolled patients while the patients were actively infected and followed the patients over time throughout the course of disease. Whole blood was collected in K2EDTA tubes by collaborating institutions according to the institutions' own protocols. For TCRbeta analysis, collaborators shipped samples as frozen whole blood, isolated PBMCs, or DNA extracted from either of those sample types. This clone showed up just a few times. Its specific antigen is unknown. Base quality data are lacking; no much larger clone is found one base away. TCRbeta CDR3 regions were amplified from genomic DNA using the immunoSEQ Assay, a bias-controlled multiplex PCR. Concerning the study's data processing: The number of nucleated cells in each sample was estimated by amplification of reference gene primers within the assay. Sequence reads were collapsed and filtered to measure the absolute abundance of every unique TCRbeta CDR3 rearrangement. For each sample, productive Simpson clonality was calculated as the square root of Simpson's diversity index across productive rearrangements. Sourced from immuneACCESS, this table was stored by TCRdb with only in-frame sequences that have V and J called. A share of the clones is absent; for the studies checked, an unresolved V gene accounts for under half, and the remainder has no known explanation. V and J calls and clone size are copied from that table; D and trimming were computed from the DNA. The sample table contains over 150,000 clones; only one count was recorded for around nine tenths of them. The biggest ten clones account for around 0.6% of the sample.

Sequencing was done on a sample of peripheral blood. The TCR was taken from a man aged 60-69 years with COVID-19, enrolled during active disease. The chain uses TRBV5-1 and TRBJ2-5, with 7 central nucleotides matching TRBD1. DNA sequence: TGCGCCAGCAGCTCGGTAGGGACAGCACAAGAGACCCAGTACTTC. This encodes CASSSVGTAQETQYF. Joined to the reference TRBV5-1 and TRBJ2-5 proteins, this CDR3 gives the full variable domain: KAGVTQTPRYLIKTRGQQVTLSCSPISGHRSVSWYQQTPGQGLQFLFEYFSETQRNKGNFPGRFSGRQFSNSRSEMNVSTLELGDSALYLCASSSVGTAQETQYFGPGTRLLVL.